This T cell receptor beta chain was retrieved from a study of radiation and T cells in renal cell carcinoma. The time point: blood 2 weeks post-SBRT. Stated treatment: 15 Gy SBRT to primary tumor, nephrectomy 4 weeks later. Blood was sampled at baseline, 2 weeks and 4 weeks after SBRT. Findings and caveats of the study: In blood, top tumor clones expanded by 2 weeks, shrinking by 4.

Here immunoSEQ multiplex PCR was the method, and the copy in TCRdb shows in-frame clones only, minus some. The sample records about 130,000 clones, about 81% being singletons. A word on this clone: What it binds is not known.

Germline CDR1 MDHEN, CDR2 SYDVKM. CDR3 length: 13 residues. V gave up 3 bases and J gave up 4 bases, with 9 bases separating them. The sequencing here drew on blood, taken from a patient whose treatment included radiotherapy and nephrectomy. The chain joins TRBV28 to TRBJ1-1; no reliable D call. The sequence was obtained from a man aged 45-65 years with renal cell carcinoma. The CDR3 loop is CASSFTQRTEAFF. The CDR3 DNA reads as TGTGCCAGCAGTTTCACACAGCGCACTGAAGCTTTCTTT.